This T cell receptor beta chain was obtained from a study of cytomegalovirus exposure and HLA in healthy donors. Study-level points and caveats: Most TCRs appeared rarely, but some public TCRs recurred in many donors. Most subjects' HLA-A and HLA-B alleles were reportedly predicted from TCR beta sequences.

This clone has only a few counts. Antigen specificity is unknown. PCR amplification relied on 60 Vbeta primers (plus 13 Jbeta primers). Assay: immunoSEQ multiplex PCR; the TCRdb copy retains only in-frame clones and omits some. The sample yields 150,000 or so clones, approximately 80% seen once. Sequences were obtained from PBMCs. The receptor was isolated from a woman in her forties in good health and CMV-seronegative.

CDR3 sequence (DNA): TGTGCCAGCCGGGGGACAGGGGGCGCGTACGAGCAGTACTTC. Its protein product is CASRGTGGAYEQYF. The rearrangement uses TRBV11-2 and TRBJ2-7, with 12 bases fitting TRBD1. V was clipped by 8 bases and J by 4 bases; unmatched bases: 6. The V gene's germline CDR1 is SGHAT and CDR2 FQNNGV. The CDR3 has 14 amino acids.